The T cell receptor beta chain under discussion was sequenced for a study of regulatory T cells in long-lasting Graves disease (dated by TCRdb to about 2021). Concerning the study at large: Persistent Graves' disease meant more than 5 years of antithyroid drug treatment with TSH receptor autoantibodies that stayed positive. Persistent Graves' disease patients were compared with newly diagnosed Graves' disease patients by peripheral blood TCR sequencing and RNA sequencing. The study took place in China and was registered as a clinical trial. A total of 33 samples were covered by TCR sequencing, comprising some 13 persistent and around 20 newly diagnosed Graves' disease patients. Antithyroid drugs had been taken for 8.5 to 12 years on average by persistent Graves' disease patients in the clinical cohort. Study-wide findings and limitations: A larger number of public clonotypes was shared among persistent patients (approximately 3,000) than among newly diagnosed patients (around 970). Peripheral blood alone was examined, since thyroid tissue, which constituted the primary lesion, could not be accessed. Lower TCR Shannon entropy and fewer highly expanded clones were observed in persistent Graves' disease patients than in newly diagnosed patients, which suggested clonal expansion. The small sample size was acknowledged by the authors as a limitation that may reduce accuracy. Sequencing and analysis were restricted to the TCR beta chain.

Reading the label with the study, this specimen's time point is: persistent/refractory GD, antithyroid drugs over 5 years with positive TRAb. For both TCR sequencing and RNA sequencing, RNA was extracted from PBMCs in TRIzol. The diagnosis of Graves' disease followed American Thyroid Association guidelines. The patients came from an endocrinology department in Xi'an, China. Each patient gave around 9.2 milliliters of peripheral blood, collected in an EDTA anticoagulant tube. Ficoll Paque Plus density gradient separation was used to isolate PBMCs, and no additional T cell sorting was done. RNA quality was checked with an Agilent 2100 Bioanalyzer and agarose gel, and concentration with a NanoDrop 2000. This clonotype was seen ten or more times. Its antigen remains unidentified. Per-base qualities were not stored, and no clone one base away is much larger. The library came from multiplex PCR. The sample was run on an Illumina HiSeq 4000. CDR3 regions were amplified by Arm-PCR with iRepertoire HTBI primers to construct TCR beta libraries. Before sequencing, the PCR products went through gel purification. The source study handled its data this way. Across samples, fewer than 70 TRBV and 13 to 15 TRBJ segments were identified and used for gene usage analysis of CDR3 amino acid clonotypes. Filtered high-quality paired reads were merged into contigs using COPE and FqMerger. Contigs were aligned with BLAST to IMGT TRBV, TRBD and TRBJ reference genes, and CDR3 was defined per IMGT. Highly expanded clones were defined as clonotypes with a frequency above 0.1%. Repertoire diversity was measured by Shannon entropy, and V-J evenness by the Gini coefficient. Clonotypes shared by more than one individual were considered public. TCRdb's own reprocessing of the public reads used fastp at Q25 and MiXCR and kept productive beta chains. CDR3 protein duplicates are merged, each entry listing the most common genes and DNA. TCRdb's processing, not the study's, gives the V and J calls here. The sample table records hundreds of thousands of distinct CDR3 sequences; roughly 20% of these occur just once. Together, the top ten hold 6.5% to 8% of the sample.

The sequence was collected from a female donor with Graves disease. Sequences were derived from peripheral blood mononuclear cells (PBMCs), sampled when the disease was refractory, from a patient treated with antithyroid drugs.

The DNA is as follows: TGTGCCAGCAGCAGTAATCGAGTCTCTTTCTTT. Its protein product is CASSSNRVSFF. This receptor chain uses TRBV28 and TRBJ1-1, with the D gene uncertain. The CDR3, cysteine through phenylalanine, is 11 amino acids long. Left in the record is the CDR3 DNA by itself, 33 bases read in frame from the first base. V and J are truncated by 6 bases and 12 bases respectively, leaving an intervening sequence of 14 bases. Sequences MDHEN (CDR1) and SYDVKM (CDR2) are obtained from the germline V gene.